The clone carrying this TCR beta chain was detected only a few times. No antigen is known for it. The data were taken from a study of T cells in localized non-small cell lung cancer. The study's findings and limits: In the blood, greater T cell density corresponded to longer overall survival. Only one tumor region was sequenced, so heterogeneity remains possible. Among the top 100 tumor clones, a median about 57 appeared in adjacent lung.

Sequencing was performed with immunoSEQ multiplex PCR; in TCRdb, only in-frame clones are kept and a portion is missing. The sample includes approximately 19,000 clones, approximately 83% of them seen just once. There are 15 residues in the CDR3. J lost 0 bases, V lost 10 bases, and 8 bases had no gene match. Germline CDR1 is MNHNS and CDR2 is SASEGT. This material consisted of peripheral blood, taken before any cancer treatment. This clonotype was obtained from a man aged 35 to 70 with stage I lung adenocarcinoma. The rearrangement joins TRBV6-1 to TRBJ1-5, with 8 positions matching TRBD1. DNA for the CDR3: TGTGCCACCGGGGACAGGACCTATAGCAATCAGCCCCAGCATTTT. It yields the protein CATGDRTYSNQPQHF.